These T cell receptor beta chains were read from a single sample in a study of T cell repertoires in cytomegalovirus infection. TCRdb redid the calling of the reads with MiXCR, one entry per CDR3 protein. The repertoire includes some 150,000 distinct CDR3 sequences, around 20% of them detected once, and approximately 10% sits in the top ten. The sample was PBMCs. These receptors were obtained from a human donor in good health (CMV status not recorded). Some clones in this sample may be carry-over from other donors' samples. Each CDR3 is given with its conserved first and last residue. The D gene is left open where the match is weak. Size values are once, few and many counts, or a class for expanded clones, and some rows have none.

abundance,v_gene,d_gene,j_gene,CDR3nt,CDR3aa
few,TRBV20-1,TRBD2,TRBJ2-7,TGCAGTGCCAGACGGGGACTAGCGGGAGGACAAGCCTACGAGCAGTACTTC,CSARRGLAGGQAYEQYF
-,TRBV7-3,-,TRBJ1-2,TGTGCCAGCAGCTTAGAGGCGGAGTATGGCTACACCTTC,CASSLEAEYGYTF
few,TRBV7-2,TRBD2,TRBJ2-7,TGTGCCAGCAGCCCATTAGCGGGGGTAGGCGAGCAGTACTTC,CASSPLAGVGEQYF
many,TRBV7-3,-,TRBJ1-2,TGTGCCAGCAGCCAGGGTGCGAACTATGGCTACACCTTC,CASSQGANYGYTF
-,TRBV3-1,-,TRBJ2-2,TGTGCCAGCAGCCAAGATTTGCGGACCGGGGAGCTGTTTTTT,CASSQDLRTGELFF
many,TRBV7-8,TRBD2,TRBJ2-2,TGTGCCAGCAACCGTCAGACTAGCGGGATAGACGGGGAGCTGTTTTTT,CASNRQTSGIDGELFF
-,TRBV3-1,-,TRBJ2-7,TGTGCCGCCAAGGGTCCCTCCTACGAGCAGTACTTC,CAAKGPSYEQYF
many,TRBV28,-,TRBJ2-2,TGTGCCAGCAGTTCCGACAGGACAGACCCCACCGGGGAGCTGTTTTTT,CASSSDRTDPTGELFF
few,TRBV28,-,TRBJ1-1,TGTGCCAGCAGTTTGACCCGGCAGAACGCTGAAGCTTTCTTT,CASSLTRQNAEAFF
-,TRBV7-9,-,TRBJ2-3,TGTGCCAGCAGCTTAGGGGGGGCCAAAGATACGCAGTATTTT,CASSLGGAKDTQYF
-,TRBV11-2,-,TRBJ2-4,TGTGCCAGCAGCTTAACCGGGAAGTTAAACATTCAGTACTTC,CASSLTGKLNIQYF
few,TRBV20-1,TRBD2,TRBJ2-5,TGCAGTGCTAGAGAGCCCCGGGGGGGCGGTGAGACCCAGTACTTC,CSAREPRGGGETQYF
few,TRBV30,-,TRBJ1-5,TGTGCCTGGAGTTCCGACGGAATCAATCAGCCCCAGCATTTT,CAWSSDGINQPQHF
-,TRBV5-1,-,TRBJ2-5,TGCGCCAGCAGACCTGACAGCCAAGAGACCCAGTACTTC,CASRPDSQETQYF
-,TRBV19,-,TRBJ2-1,TGTGCCAGTAGTCCCCGGGGAGGCAATGAGCAGTTCTTC,CASSPRGGNEQFF
medium-sized,TRBV20-1,TRBD1,TRBJ2-5,TGCAGTGCCGAAGCCGCGGGACAGGGGATCGAGACCCAGTACTTC,CSAEAAGQGIETQYF
-,TRBV7-2,-,TRBJ1-2,TGTGCCAGCAGCTTGGACGACTATGGCTACACCTTC,CASSLDDYGYTF
-,TRBV6-8,-,TRBJ2-2,TGTGCCAGCAGCCTCCAGGTGGGGTCCGGGGAGCTGTCTTTT,CASSLQVGSGELSF
-,TRBV5-6,-,TRBJ2-2,TGTGCCAGCAGCCCTCCGGGCAGGGCCGGGGAGCTGTTTTTT,CASSPPGRAGELFF
many,TRBV7-8,-,TRBJ2-5,TGTGCCAGCAAGAATGGGGTTACGACGATGGAGACCCAGTACTTC,CASKNGVTTMETQYF
-,TRBV7-3,-,TRBJ1-5,TGTGCCAGCAGCTCATCCGGGGGGAGCAATCAGCCCCAGCATTTT,CASSSSGGSNQPQHF
many,TRBV7-2,-,TRBJ2-1,TGTGCCAGCAGCTCTATGGAGCGGAGCTCCTACAATGAGCAGTTCTTC,CASSSMERSSYNEQFF
few,TRBV7-2,-,TRBJ2-7,TGTGCCAGCAGCGACCCTCGGGTCCCTTACGAGCAGTACTTC,CASSDPRVPYEQYF
-,TRBV28,-,TRBJ2-5,TGTGCCAGCAGGGGGTTCGAGACCCAGTACTTC,CASRGFETQYF
few,TRBV9,-,TRBJ1-1,TGTGCCAGCAGCGTAGGATCGGACGGAATGAACACTGAAGCTTTCTTT,CASSVGSDGMNTEAFF
-,TRBV20-1,-,TRBJ2-5,TGCAGTGCTAGTCGGCTAGCGGAGACCCAGTACTTC,CSASRLAETQYF
-,TRBV5-4,-,TRBJ2-3,TGTGCCAGCAGCTTGTGGACCTACACAGATACGCAGTATTTT,CASSLWTYTDTQYF
many,TRBV12-3/TRBV12-4,TRBD1,TRBJ1-3,TGTGCCAGCAGTCCAGGACAGGGGAGAAGCTCTGGAAACACCATATATTTT,CASSPGQGRSSGNTIYF
many,TRBV7-8,-,TRBJ2-5,TGTGCCAGCCGCTCGGACGGGGGCGGTGAGACCCAGTACTTC,CASRSDGGGETQYF
few,TRBV28,TRBD1,TRBJ1-2,TGTGCCAGCAGTTTTTCCCCGACAGGGTTCTATGGCTACACCTTC,CASSFSPTGFYGYTF
-,TRBV28,-,TRBJ1-1,TGTGCCAGCAGTGGCCAGACAGTTGGGGCTGAAGCTTTCTTT,CASSGQTVGAEAFF
-,TRBV6-6,-,TRBJ1-2,TGTGCCAGCAGGGTACAGGGACGGGACTATGGCTACACCTTC,CASRVQGRDYGYTF
-,TRBV6-5,-,TRBJ1-1,TGTGCCAGCAGTTACTCGACCCTACTTAACACTGAAGCTTTCTTT,CASSYSTLLNTEAFF
-,TRBV24-1,TRBD1,TRBJ1-2,TGTGCCACCAGTGATCCGGGACAGGATCCTAACTATGGCTACACCTTC,CATSDPGQDPNYGYTF
-,TRBV30,-,TRBJ1-6,TGTGCCTGGAGGTGGAGAAATTCACCCCTCCACTTT,CAWRWRNSPLHF
-,TRBV6-2/TRBV6-3,-,TRBJ2-4,TGTGCCGCCCGGTTGGGAGGGGGAAACATTCAGTACTTC,CAARLGGGNIQYF
few,TRBV3-1,-,TRBJ2-5,TGTGCCAGCAGCCAAGGGCGGGGCAGTCAAGAGACCCAGTACTTC,CASSQGRGSQETQYF
many,TRBV7-2,TRBD2,TRBJ2-7,TGTGCCAGCAGCCCCGGGTTTGTCGGGGGGGGATTCGAGCAGTACTTC,CASSPGFVGGGFEQYF
-,TRBV20-1,-,TRBJ2-7,TGCAGTGCTAGAGACTTCACCTACGAGCAGTACTTC,CSARDFTYEQYF
-,TRBV7-8,-,TRBJ1-3,TGTGCCAGCAGCCCCTATCGCATCCCAACCTCTGGAAACACCATATATTTT,CASSPYRIPTSGNTIYF
many,TRBV7-9,TRBD1,TRBJ2-7,TGTGCCAGCAGCTTAGCAACAGGGGGCCCATCCTACGAGCAGTACTTC,CASSLATGGPSYEQYF
-,TRBV7-6,TRBD2,TRBJ2-3,TGTGCCAGCAGGGGACTAGCGGGAGAGGCAGATACGCAGTATTTT,CASRGLAGEADTQYF
-,TRBV12-3/TRBV12-4,-,TRBJ2-7,TGTGCCAGCAGCTCGGATACGGGACTCAACTACGAGCAGTACTTC,CASSSDTGLNYEQYF